Listed below are T cell receptor beta chains from one sample, sequenced in a study of T cell responses to AZD1222 COVID-19 vaccine. Sequencing was performed with immunoSEQ multiplex PCR; in TCRdb, only in-frame clones are kept and a portion is missing. Among approximately 100,000 clones listed, roughly 91% were seen once. The sample consisted of peripheral blood, taken on day 0 of AZD1222 vaccination. Source of these receptors: an adult in good health. CDR3s include the opening cysteine and the closing phenylalanine or tryptophan. D genes are given only for firm matches. The size of a clone is reported for some rows only, either as once, few or many, or as a class for expanded clones.

d_gene	v_gene	len	j_gene	abundance	CDR3aa	CDR3nt
.	TRBV5-4	15	TRBJ1-5	.	CASSSDPGAEQPQHF	TGTGCCAGCAGCTCTGATCCAGGGGCCGAGCAGCCCCAGCATTTT
.	TRBV27	16	TRBJ1-5	.	CASSSEDPPSNQPQHF	TGTGCCAGCAGTTCGGAGGATCCTCCTAGCAATCAGCCCCAGCATTTT
.	TRBV6-2/TRBV6-3	13	TRBJ2-7	.	CASSYSRTYEQYF	TGTGCCAGCAGTTACTCGAGGACCTACGAGCAGTACTTC
TRBD1	TRBV4-2	15	TRBJ1-2	.	CASSIGTQGAGGYTF	TGTGCCAGCAGCATTGGAACACAGGGGGCAGGGGGCTACACCTTC
.	TRBV5-8	18	TRBJ1-6	.	CASSLDGGRHSYNSPLHF	TGTGCCAGCAGCTTGGACGGCGGCAGGCACTCCTATAATTCACCCCTCCACTTT
.	TRBV29-1	14	TRBJ1-5	.	CSVNWGADGQPQHF	TGCAGCGTCAACTGGGGGGCTGATGGTCAGCCCCAGCATTTT
TRBD1	TRBV7-2	15	TRBJ2-6	.	CASTDQGVGANVLTF	TGTGCCAGCACCGACCAGGGGGTTGGGGCCAACGTCCTGACTTTC
.	TRBV11-2	16	TRBJ2-1	few	CASSPIHGTTYNEQFF	TGTGCCAGCAGCCCCATACACGGGACGACCTACAATGAGCAGTTCTTC
TRBD1	TRBV7-2	14	TRBJ1-1	.	CASSPQGQGTEAFF	TGTGCCAGCAGCCCCCAAGGACAGGGGACTGAAGCTTTCTTT
.	TRBV28	14	TRBJ1-5	.	CASSPAGYNQPQHF	TGTGCCAGCAGTCCTGCGGGGTACAATCAGCCCCAGCATTTT